What follows are 25 T cell receptor beta chains derived from one specimen sequenced in a study of OX40 agonist ivuxolimab in advanced cancers. Using immunoSEQ multiplex PCR, the repertoire was profiled, and TCRdb retains in-frame clones only, with some absent. The table shows roughly 100,000 clones, with almost 90% occurring only once. The sample here was CD4+ or CD8+ T cells sorted from blood, taken in a trial of the OX40 agonist ivuxolimab. The receptors were gathered from an adult with an advanced solid tumor such as melanoma, head and neck, liver or kidney cancer.

The chain carries TRBV19 and TRBJ1-1; D not resolved. V lost 5 bases and J lost 5, with 9 bases in between. The CDR3 is 12 residues long. CDR1 and CDR2 (germline): LNHDA, SQIVND (reference sequence). CDR3 sequence reads: CASSGKVTEAFF. The CDR3 DNA reads as TGTGCCAGTAGTGGGAAGGTAACTGAAGCTTTCTTT.

For this clone: Germline is not matched at one junction end, which may reflect a read error. Other DNA sequences within the sample encode an identical CDR3. The rearrangement joins TRBV28 to TRBJ1-1; D remains unclear. This CDR3 contains 15 residues. Germline V lookup: CDR1 MDHEN, CDR2 SYDVKM. CDR3 DNA sequence: TGCGCCAGCAGTTTATCAACAGTACCGAACACTGAAGCTTTCTTT. It translates to CASSLSTVPNTEAFF.

The CDR3 sequence: CATSRPPDGRFYGYTF. CDR3 coding DNA: TGTGCCACCAGCAGACCCCCCGACGGACGGTTCTATGGCTACACCTTC. The chain recombines TRBV15 with TRBJ1-2; no reliable D call. The CDR3 spans 16 residues. V lost 2 bases, J lost 4 bases, and 17 bases lay in between. The germline CDR1 and CDR2 sequences are LNHNV and YYDKDF (reference sequence).

The chain uses TRBV10-3 and TRBJ2-3; TRBD2 aligns across 8 bases. Germline CDR1 is ENHRY and CDR2 is SYGVKD. The trim removed 11 bases at V and 6 bases at J, leaving 10 bases unmatched. The CDR3 runs to 13 residues. The CDR3 sequence is CAGRAGVSDTQYF. CDR3 sequence (DNA): TGTGCCGGCCGAGCGGGAGTAAGTGATACGCAGTATTTT.

V gene TRBV6-1 combines with J gene TRBJ2-3, with D uncertain. Looked up from germline, CDR1 is MNHNS and CDR2 is SASEGT. This CDR3 has 11 residues. Deletions cut 2 bases from V and 4 bases from J, with 1 base between. The CDR3 nucleotides are TGTGCCAGCAGTGAACCAGATACGCAGTATTTT. It codes for CASSEPDTQYF.

This clone has a single count. The chain links TRBV15 to TRBJ1-5, with TRBD1 matching 11 bases. This CDR3 contains 17 residues. Germline CDR1 reads LNHNV; CDR2 reads YYDKDF (reference sequence). V shed 2 bases and J 1 base; nucleotides not matched to a gene: 4. The CDR3 is CATSRRTGGKSNQPQHF. The CDR3 DNA follows: TGTGCCACCAGCAGACGGACAGGGGGCAAGAGCAATCAGCCCCAGCATTTT.

The chain employs TRBV30 and TRBJ1-6; D is uncertain. V gave up 6 bases and J gave up 3 bases, with 15 bases separating them. Per germline, CDR1 GTSNPN and CDR2 SVGIG (reference sequence). The CDR3 extends over 15 amino acids. The CDR3 loop reads CACQSWQNYNSPLHF. The CDR3 DNA is TGTGCCTGTCAGAGCTGGCAGAACTATAATTCACCCCTCCACTTT.

The rearrangement uses TRBV5-1 and TRBJ2-3; D is unresolved. V was clipped by 0 bases and J by 0 bases, with 8 bases between them. The CDR3 extends over 15 amino acids. Germline V gene data show CDR1 as SGHRS and CDR2 as YFSETQ. CDR3 residues: CASSLVRASTDTQYF. CDR3 bases: TGCGCCAGCAGCTTGGTGCGCGCAAGCACAGATACGCAGTATTTT.

This chain uses TRBV7-8 with TRBJ1-1; D ambiguous. CDR3 length: 15 residues. CDR1 SGHVS and CDR2 FQNEAQ come from the germline V gene. The V and J ends lost 1 base and 7 bases respectively, with 16 bases between them. CDR3 sequence reads: CASSLGTTPMGEAFF. In nucleotides, the CDR3 is TGTGCCAGCAGCTTAGGTACGACTCCCATGGGTGAAGCTTTCTTT.

Here the CDR3 DNA reads TGTGCCAGCAGTTTATCGATAGCGGGAACCTACGAGCAGTACTTC. It yields the protein CASSLSIAGTYEQYF. The chain recombines TRBV27 with TRBJ2-7; 8 positions agree with TRBD2. The V segment lost 0 bases and the J segment 2 bases; nucleotides outside the gene matches: 3. The CDR3 totals 15 residues. In germline, CDR1 is MNHEY, CDR2 SMNVEV (reference sequence).

This clone was seen only once. The chain links TRBV6-4 to TRBJ2-7, with 7 bases identical to TRBD1. This CDR3 has 17 amino acids. V was clipped by 10 bases and J by 6 bases; unmatched bases: 24. CDR1 and CDR2 (germline): MRHNA, SNTAGT. CDR3 sequence reads: CAIRRLTGARTVTEQYF. DNA of the CDR3: TGTGCCATCCGGCGGCTCACAGGGGCAAGGACCGTTACCGAGCAGTACTTC.

The chain combines TRBV5-4 with TRBJ2-1; perhaps D is TRBD1 or TRBD2 (5 bases each). The CDR3 spans 17 residues. V was clipped by 6 bases and J by 0 bases, with 19 bases between them. The V gene's germline CDR1 is SGHNT and CDR2 YYREEE (reference sequence). CDR3 DNA sequence: TGTGCCAGCAAGGTCCGCCGGGGCCAAAGCTCCTACAATGAGCAGTTCTTC. Translation: CASKVRRGQSSYNEQFF. Combining the CDR3 with reference TRBV5-4 and TRBJ2-1 gives the whole variable domain ETGVTQSPTHLIKTRGQQVTLRCSSQSGHNTVSWYQQALGQGPQFIFQYYREEENGRGNFPPRFSGLQFPNYSSELNVNALELDDSALYLCASKVRRGQSSYNEQFFGPGTRLTVL.

The CDR3 spells CASSVRLPNTGELFF. Here the CDR3 DNA reads TGTGCCAGCAGTGTCCGGCTCCCGAACACCGGGGAGCTGTTTTTT. V usage is TRBV28 and J usage is TRBJ2-2; D unresolved. V was trimmed by 5 bases and J by 0 bases, leaving 10 bases between them. The CDR3 consists of 15 residues. Germline V CDR1 and CDR2: MDHEN, SYDVKM.

The V call is TRBV27, the J call TRBJ2-1; TRBD1 matches at 11 bases. Losses at the gene ends were 10 bases for V and 6 bases for J; bases not matched to a gene: 5. CDR1 and CDR2 (germline): MNHEY, SMNVEV (reference sequence). CDR3 length: 13 residues. The CDR3 loop is CATGTGGFNEQFF. In DNA form, the CDR3 reads TGTGCCACCGGGACAGGGGGTTTCAATGAGCAGTTCTTC.

This chain uses TRBV7-2 with TRBJ1-1; D unresolved. This CDR3 has 12 amino acids. Trimming cost V 5 bases and J 12 bases, with 16 bases left between them. In germline, CDR1 is SGHTA, CDR2 FQGNSA. CDR3 in amino acids: CASSPLRPLPFF. In DNA, the CDR3 is TGTGCCAGCAGCCCCCTTAGACCGCTGCCTTTCTTT.

CDR3 sequence: CASSVGPAGTDTQYF. Written as DNA, the CDR3 is TGTGCCAGCAGCGTAGGGCCAGCGGGCACAGATACGCAGTATTTT. V is TRBV9 and J is TRBJ2-3, with D perhaps TRBD2 (5 bases). Looked up from germline, CDR1 is SGDLS and CDR2 is YYNGEE. Trimming removed 0 bases from V and 1 base from J, with 9 bases in between. The CDR3 is 15 amino acids.

The chain links TRBV19 to TRBJ1-5; D not certain. The CDR3 runs to 13 residues. Trimming cost V 5 bases and J 4 bases, with 9 bases left between them. Germline CDR1 reads LNHDA; CDR2 reads SQIVND (reference sequence). CDR3 bases: TGTGCCAGTAGTCCCACGGGGAATCAGCCCCAGCATTTT. The encoded protein is CASSPTGNQPQHF. The full variable domain, with the rest looked up from reference TRBV19 and TRBJ1-5, is DGGITQSPKYLFRKEGQNVTLSCEQNLNHDAMYWYRQDPGQGLRLIYYSQIVNDFQKGDIAEGYSVSREKKESFPLTVTSAQKNPTAFYLCASSPTGNQPQHFGDGTRLSIL.

This chain uses TRBV6-5 with TRBJ2-3, with a tentative D call TRBD1 (6 bases). Trimming shortened V by 7 bases and J by 1 base, and 12 bases separated the two germline ends. Germline CDR1 is MNHEY and CDR2 is SVGAGI. The CDR3 runs to 14 residues. Written as DNA, the CDR3 is TGTGCCAGCACACAGGGACGAGGCACAGATACGCAGTATTTT. Translated: CASTQGRGTDTQYF.

The chain uses TRBV19 and TRBJ2-1, with TRBD2 identical over 11 bases. The germline V gene has CDR1 LNHDA and CDR2 SQIVND (reference sequence). V shed 5 bases, J shed 2 bases, and the junction held 2 bases outside the gene matches. This CDR3 region has 15 residues. The CDR3 loop is CASSLTSGTYNEQFF. CDR3 DNA: TGTGCCAGTAGTTTGACTAGCGGGACCTACAATGAGCAGTTCTTC.

The J gene is TRBJ1-6, the V gene TRBV5-1; 9 nucleotides align to TRBD1. V was clipped by 4 bases and J by 6 bases; unmatched bases: 8. This CDR3 region has 16 residues. Germline CDR1 reads SGHRS; CDR2 reads YFSETQ. CDR3 coding DNA: TGCGCCAGCAGCCGATCGGACAGGGGAGGTAATTCACCCCTCCACTTT. Protein sequence: CASSRSDRGGNSPLHF.

The chain is built from TRBV10-1 and TRBJ2-1; TRBD2 is a possible D gene (7 bases). This CDR3 has 14 residues. CDR1 is WNHNN, CDR2 SYGVQD, per germline (reference sequence). Trimming took 9 bases from V and 4 from J, leaving 16 bases between them. Here the CDR3 DNA reads TGCGCCAGGAAAACAGGGAGGGGATACAATGAGCAGTTCTTC. Amino acids: CARKTGRGYNEQFF.

Remarks on this clone: At one boundary the junction diverges from the germline segment, which might be a read error. V usage is TRBV6-4 and J usage is TRBJ2-5; 7 bases map to TRBD2. Per germline, CDR1 MRHNA and CDR2 SNTAGT. The CDR3 consists of 11 residues. The CDR3 DNA reads TGTGCCAGTTTTTCCGGGACTACCTTAAACTTC. It specifies CASFSGTTLNF.

This chain connects TRBV4-1 to TRBJ1-2, with D unclear. The germline V and J ends were trimmed by 1 base and 4 bases, with 7 bases remaining between them. This CDR3 is 13 amino acids long. Per germline, CDR1 MGHRA and CDR2 YSYEKL. The CDR3 protein is CASSQVLSYGYTF. DNA of the CDR3: TGCGCCAGCAGCCAAGTTCTGAGCTATGGCTACACCTTC.

The chain joins TRBV6-1 to TRBJ2-7; TRBD1 matches at 8 bases. CDR3 length equals 16 residues. Germline CDR1 and CDR2: MNHNS and SASEGT. The V segment lost 2 bases and the J segment 2 bases; nucleotides outside the gene matches: 8. CDR3 loop: CASSERRDRSTYEQYF. The CDR3 DNA reads TGTGCCAGCAGTGAACGGAGGGACAGGTCCACCTACGAGCAGTACTTC.

J is TRBJ1-5 and V is TRBV19; D uncertain. Per germline, CDR1 LNHDA and CDR2 SQIVND (reference sequence). The V end lost 4 bases, the J end lost 8 bases, and 12 bases lay between the germline ends. There are 13 residues in the CDR3. The CDR3 loop reads CASSTDVGKPQHF. In DNA form, the CDR3 reads TGTGCCAGTAGTACGGACGTAGGGAAGCCCCAGCATTTT.